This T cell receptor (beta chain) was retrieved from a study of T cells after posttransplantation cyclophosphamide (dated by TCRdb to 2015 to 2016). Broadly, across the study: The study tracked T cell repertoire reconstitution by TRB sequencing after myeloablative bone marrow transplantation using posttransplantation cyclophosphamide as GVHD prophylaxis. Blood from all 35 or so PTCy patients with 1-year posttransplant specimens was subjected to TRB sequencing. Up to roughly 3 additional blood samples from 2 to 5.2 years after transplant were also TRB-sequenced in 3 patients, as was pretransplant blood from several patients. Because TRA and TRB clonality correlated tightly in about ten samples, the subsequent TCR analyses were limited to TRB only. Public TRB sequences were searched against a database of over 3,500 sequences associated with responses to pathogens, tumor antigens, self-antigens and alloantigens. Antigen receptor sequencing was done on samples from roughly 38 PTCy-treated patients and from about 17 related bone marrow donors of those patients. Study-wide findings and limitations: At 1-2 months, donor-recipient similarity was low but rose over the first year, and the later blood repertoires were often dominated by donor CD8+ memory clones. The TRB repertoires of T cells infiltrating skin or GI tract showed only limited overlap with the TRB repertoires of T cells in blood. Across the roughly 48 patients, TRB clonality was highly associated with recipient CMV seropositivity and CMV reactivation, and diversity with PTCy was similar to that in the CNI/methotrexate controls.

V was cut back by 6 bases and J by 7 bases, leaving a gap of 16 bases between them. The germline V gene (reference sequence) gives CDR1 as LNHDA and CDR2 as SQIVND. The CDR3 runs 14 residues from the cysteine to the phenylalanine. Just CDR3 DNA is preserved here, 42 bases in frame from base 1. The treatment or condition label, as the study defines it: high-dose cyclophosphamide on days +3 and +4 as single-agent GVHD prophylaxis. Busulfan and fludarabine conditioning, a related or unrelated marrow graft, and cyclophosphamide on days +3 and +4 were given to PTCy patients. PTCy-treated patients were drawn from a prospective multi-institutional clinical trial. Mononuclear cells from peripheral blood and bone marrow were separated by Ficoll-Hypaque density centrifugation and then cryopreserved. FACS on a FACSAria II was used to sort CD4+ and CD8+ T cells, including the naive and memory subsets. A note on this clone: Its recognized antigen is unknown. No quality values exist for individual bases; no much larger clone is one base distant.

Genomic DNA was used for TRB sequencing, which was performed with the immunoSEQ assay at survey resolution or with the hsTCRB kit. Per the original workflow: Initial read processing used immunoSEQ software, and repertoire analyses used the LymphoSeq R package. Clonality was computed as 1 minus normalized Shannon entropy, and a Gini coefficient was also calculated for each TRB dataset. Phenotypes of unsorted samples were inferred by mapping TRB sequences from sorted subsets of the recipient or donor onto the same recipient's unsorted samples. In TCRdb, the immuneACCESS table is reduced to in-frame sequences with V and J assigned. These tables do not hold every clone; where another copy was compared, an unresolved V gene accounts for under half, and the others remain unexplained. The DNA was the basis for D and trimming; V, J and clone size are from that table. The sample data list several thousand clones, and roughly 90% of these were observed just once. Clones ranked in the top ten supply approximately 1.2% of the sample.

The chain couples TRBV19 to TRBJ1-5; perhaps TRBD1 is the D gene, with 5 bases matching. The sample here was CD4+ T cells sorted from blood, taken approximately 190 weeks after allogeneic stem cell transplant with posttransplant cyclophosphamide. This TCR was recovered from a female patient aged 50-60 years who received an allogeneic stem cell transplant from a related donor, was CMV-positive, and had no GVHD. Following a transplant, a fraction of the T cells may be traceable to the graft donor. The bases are TGTGCCAGTAGCAACGGAGGGGCTAGCCAGCCCCAGCATTTT. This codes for CASSNGGASQPQHF.